This T cell receptor (beta chain) emerged from a study of OX40 agonist ivuxolimab in advanced cancers. Whole-study results and caveats: Relative to CD4+, CD8+ T cells held more expanded clones on average.

About this clone: What it recognizes is unknown.

Only in-frame clones appear in the TCRdb table, and some are missing; sequencing was by immunoSEQ multiplex PCR. This sample yields about 100,000 clones, of which approximately 89% are seen a single time; approximately 0.55% belongs to the top ten. The V end was cut by 6 bases, the J end by 6 bases, with 19 bases between. The CDR3 contains 14 residues. Germline loops: CDR1 SGHRS, CDR2 YFSETQ. This sequence was found in an adult with an advanced solid tumor such as melanoma, head and neck, liver or kidney cancer. The input for sequencing was CD4+ or CD8+ T cells sorted from blood, taken in a trial of the OX40 agonist ivuxolimab. The chain combines TRBV5-1 with TRBJ2-7; no clear D gene. CDR3 nucleotide sequence: TGCGCCAGCACCGTCGAAACTAACGTACTCGAGCAGTACTTC. Protein sequence: CASTVETNVLEQYF.